Each of the 15 T cell receptor beta chains below was sequenced from the same sample in a study of blood T cells in healthy people across ages. Together with a sample-barcoded 5' primer, a J-beta primer mix was included in a second PCR lasting about 7 to 11 cycles. Using its own MiXCR run on the 5' RACE reads, TCRdb lists one record per CDR3 protein. The sample shows 540,000 or so distinct CDR3 sequences, 27% of them seen only once. Material for sequencing was blood. The source is a woman in her seventies in good health.

The rearrangement joins TRBV6-2 or TRBV6-3 to TRBJ1-2; 12 bases agree with TRBD1. Germline CDR1 MNHEY, CDR2 SVGEGT. This CDR3 region has 14 residues. Germline trimming cut 6 bases from V and 7 bases from J; bases unmatched to any gene: 6. The CDR3 here is CASSPGQGATGYTF. In DNA form, the CDR3 reads TGTGCCAGCAGCCCGGGACAGGGGGCAACTGGCTACACCTTC.

This clonotype was detected a few times. Here the CDR3 reads CSAEGTQTYGYTF. The CDR3 nucleotides are TGCAGTGCTGAGGGCACTCAGACCTATGGCTACACCTTC. The chain uses TRBV20-1 and TRBJ1-2; D is ambiguous. V was clipped by 5 bases and J by 4 bases, with 14 bases between them. The CDR3 spans 13 residues. CDR1 and CDR2 from the germline V gene are DFQATT and SNEGSKA (reference sequence).

A remark on this clonotype: A read error may account for a junction end that differs from germline. The chain combines TRBV29-1 with TRBJ2-5; 9 bases match TRBD2. Germline CDR1 SQVTM, CDR2 ANQGSEA. This CDR3 has 10 amino acids. In DNA form, the CDR3 reads TGCGGCGGGGGGGAAGAGACCCAGTGCTTC. Translating it yields CGGGEETQCF.

This clonotype appeared a few times. The rearrangement joins TRBV20-1 to TRBJ2-5; 9 nucleotides line up with TRBD1. TRBJ2-1 matches the DNA end more closely, so the J call is doubtful. The V gene's germline CDR1 is DFQATT and CDR2 SNEGSKA (reference sequence). CDR3 size: 16 residues. CDR3 coding DNA: TGCAGTGCTAGAGCCGCTGGCACAGGGGGCGATTCTGAGCAGTTCTTC. It codes for CSARAAGTGGDSEQFF.

This clonotype has more than one count but fewer than ten. The V gene is TRBV20-1, the J gene TRBJ2-1; tentatively, D is TRBD1 (6 bases). This CDR3 has 15 residues. The V and J ends lost 0 bases and 12 bases respectively, with 21 bases between them. The germline CDR1 and CDR2 sequences are DFQATT and SNEGSKA (reference sequence). The CDR3 sequence is CSARDASGTSDSQFF. The CDR3, as DNA: TGCAGTGCTAGAGATGCCTCCGGGACATCGGATTCGCAGTTCTTC.

This clonotype was picked up a small number of times. The CDR3 region is CASSLGWGRGQETQYF. The CDR3 DNA is TGTGCCAGCAGCTTAGGGTGGGGTAGGGGGCAAGAGACCCAGTACTTC. This chain connects TRBV7-8 to TRBJ2-5; maybe TRBD1 (6 bases). The ends were cut back, 1 base at V and 2 bases at J, with 14 bases in the middle. The CDR3 spans 16 residues. Germline V CDR1 and CDR2: SGHVS, FQNEAQ.

The chain joins TRBV7-9 to TRBJ2-1; maybe TRBD2 (6 bases). Gene TRBJ2-5 matches the end of the DNA better, so the J call may be wrong. The CDR3 has 14 residues. CDR1 and CDR2 (germline): SEHNR, FQNEAQ (reference sequence). CDR3: CASSLHGGQETQYF. CDR3 nucleotide sequence: TGTGCCAGCAGCCTCCATGGGGGGCAAGAGACCCAGTACTTC.

The chain couples TRBV6-1 to TRBJ1-2, with D perhaps TRBD1 (5 bases). Trimming removed 6 bases at V and 2 bases at J, with 19 bases between. CDR1 is MNHNS and CDR2 is SASEGT in the germline V gene. The CDR3 extends over 16 amino acids. The CDR3 reads CASSSPRGRRNYGYTF. The CDR3 region has the DNA TGTGCCAGCAGCTCCCCCCGGGGACGGAGGAACTATGGCTACACCTTC.

This clonotype was seen more than once but under ten times. V usage is TRBV6-2 or TRBV6-3 and J usage is TRBJ2-5, with TRBD2 identical over 9 bases. The germline CDR1 and CDR2 sequences are MNHEY and SVGEGT. Losses at the gene ends were 5 bases for V and 2 bases for J; bases not matched to a gene: 15. The CDR3 is made up of 18 amino acids. As DNA, the CDR3 is TGTGCCAGCAGTCCTTTAGCGGGGGTCGGTCGGGCACAAGAGACCCAGTACTTC. Amino acids: CASSPLAGVGRAQETQYF.

This clonotype was seen a handful of times. This chain uses TRBV18 with TRBJ2-7, with D unclear. CDR1 is KGHSH and CDR2 is LQKENI in the germline V gene. Trimming removed 3 bases from V and 2 bases from J, with 14 bases in between. This CDR3 spans 15 amino acids. The CDR3 region has the DNA TGTGCCAGCTCACCCCCTAGGACGGCGACCTACGAGCAGTACTTC. It codes for CASSPPRTATYEQYF.

V usage is TRBV7-2 and J usage is TRBJ2-3, with 11 bases identical to TRBD2. The CDR3 length is 16 residues. The junction had 6 bases not matched to a gene; V was cut back by 5 bases and J by 2 bases. The V gene's germline CDR1 is SGHTA and CDR2 FQGNSA. Written as DNA, the CDR3 is TGTGCCAGCAGCCCCCGGACTAGCGGGCCCACAGATACGCAGTATTTT. Translated, it gives CASSPRTSGPTDTQYF.

The V and J genes are TRBV5-1 and TRBJ1-1; 9 nucleotides match TRBD1. The CDR3 has 17 residues. V lost 4 bases, J lost 1 base, and 11 bases stayed unmatched. Germline CDR1 SGHRS, CDR2 YFSETQ. Here the CDR3 reads CASSPNEGTGRNTEAFF. Here the CDR3 DNA reads TGCGCCAGCAGCCCGAATGAGGGGACAGGGCGGAACACTGAAGCTTTCTTT.

This clonotype was found a few times. An end of the junction differs from the germline gene, which may be a read error. The chain recombines TRBV18 with TRBJ1-1; 7 bases fit TRBD1. Germline lookup yields CDR1 KGHSH and CDR2 LQKENI. This CDR3 spans 16 amino acids. CDR3 DNA: TGTGCCAGCTCACCGAACAGGGGTAGGCAGGGCACTGAGGCTTTCTTT. Protein product: CASSPNRGRQGTEAFF.

The genes are TRBV6-5 and TRBJ2-1; D may be TRBD1 or TRBD2 (5 bases each). Trimming left V 5 bases short and J 4 bases short, with 9 bases between. The CDR3 length is 13 residues. CDR1 is MNHEY, CDR2 SVGAGI, per germline. The CDR3 nucleotides are TGTGCCAGCAGTAAGGGACGTTACAATGAGCAGTTCTTC. Protein: CASSKGRYNEQFF.

DNA of the CDR3: TGTGCCAGCAGCGTAGTCCCTAATGAAAAACTGTTTTTT. Encoded protein: CASSVVPNEKLFF. The V and J genes are TRBV9 and TRBJ1-4, with D unclear. Between the trimmed V and J ends, which lost 0 bases and 3 bases, there was a span of 3 bases. The CDR3 is 13 amino acids. Germline CDR1 reads SGDLS; CDR2 reads YYNGEE.